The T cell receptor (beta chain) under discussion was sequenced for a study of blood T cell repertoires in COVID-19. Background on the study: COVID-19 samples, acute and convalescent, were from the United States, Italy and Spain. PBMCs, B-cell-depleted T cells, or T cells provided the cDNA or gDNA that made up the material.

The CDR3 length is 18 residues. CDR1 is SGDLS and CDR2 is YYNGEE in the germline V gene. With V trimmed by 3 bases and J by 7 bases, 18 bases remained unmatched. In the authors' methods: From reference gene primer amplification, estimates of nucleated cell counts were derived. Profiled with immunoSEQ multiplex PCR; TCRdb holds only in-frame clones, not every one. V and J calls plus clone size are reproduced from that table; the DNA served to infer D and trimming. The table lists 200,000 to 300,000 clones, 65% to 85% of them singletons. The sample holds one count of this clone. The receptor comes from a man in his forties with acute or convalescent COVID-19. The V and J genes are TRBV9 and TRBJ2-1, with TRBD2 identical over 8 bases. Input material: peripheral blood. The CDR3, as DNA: TGTGCCAGCAGCGCCCAAAGGGGGGATGGGACTAGATTGAATGAGCAGTTCTTC. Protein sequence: CASSAQRGDGTRLNEQFF.